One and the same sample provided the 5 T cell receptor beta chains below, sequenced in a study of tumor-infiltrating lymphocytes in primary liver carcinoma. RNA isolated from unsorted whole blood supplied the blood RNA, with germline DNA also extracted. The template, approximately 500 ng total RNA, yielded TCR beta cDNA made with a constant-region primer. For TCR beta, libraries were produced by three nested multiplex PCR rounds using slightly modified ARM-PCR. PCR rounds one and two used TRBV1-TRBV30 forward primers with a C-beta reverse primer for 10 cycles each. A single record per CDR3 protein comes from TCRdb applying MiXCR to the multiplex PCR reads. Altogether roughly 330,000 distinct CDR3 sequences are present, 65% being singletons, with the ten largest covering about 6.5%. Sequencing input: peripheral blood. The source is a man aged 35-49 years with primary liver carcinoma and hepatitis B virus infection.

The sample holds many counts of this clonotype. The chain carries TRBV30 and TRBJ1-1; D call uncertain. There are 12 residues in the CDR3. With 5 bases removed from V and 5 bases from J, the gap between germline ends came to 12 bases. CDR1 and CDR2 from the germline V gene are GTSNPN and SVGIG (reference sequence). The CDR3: CAWDGRATEAFF. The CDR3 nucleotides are TGTGCCTGGGACGGACGGGCAACTGAAGCTTTCTTT. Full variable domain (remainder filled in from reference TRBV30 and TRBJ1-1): SQTIHQWPATLVQPVGSPLSLECTVEGTSNPNLYWYRQAAGRGLQLLFYSVGIGQISSEVPQNLSASRPQDRQFILSSKKLLLSDSGFYLCAWDGRATEAFFGQGTRLTVV.

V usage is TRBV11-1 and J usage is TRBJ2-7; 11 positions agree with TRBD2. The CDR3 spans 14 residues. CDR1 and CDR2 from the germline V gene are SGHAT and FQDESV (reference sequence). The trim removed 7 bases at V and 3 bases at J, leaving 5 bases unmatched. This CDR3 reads CASNPGLAGYEQYF. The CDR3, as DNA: TGTGCCAGCAACCCTGGACTAGCGGGCTACGAGCAGTACTTC. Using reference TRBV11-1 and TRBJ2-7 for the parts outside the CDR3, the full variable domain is EAEVAQSPRYKITEKSQAVAFWCDPISGHATLYWYRQILGQGPELLVQFQDESVVDDSQLPKDRFSAERLKGVDSTLKIQPAELGDSAMYLCASNPGLAGYEQYFGPGTRLTVT.

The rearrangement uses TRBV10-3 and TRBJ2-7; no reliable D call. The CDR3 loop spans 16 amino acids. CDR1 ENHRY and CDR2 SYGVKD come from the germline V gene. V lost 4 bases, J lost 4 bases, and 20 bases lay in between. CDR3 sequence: CAISGGSWIGKYEQYF. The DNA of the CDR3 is TGTGCCATCAGTGGCGGCTCGTGGATAGGGAAATACGAGCAGTACTTC.

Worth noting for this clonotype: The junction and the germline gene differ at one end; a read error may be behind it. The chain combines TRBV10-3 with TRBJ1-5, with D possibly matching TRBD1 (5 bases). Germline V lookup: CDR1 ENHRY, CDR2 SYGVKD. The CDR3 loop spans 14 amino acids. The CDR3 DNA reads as TGTGCCATCAGTGAGGGGGGGAGCAATCAGCCCAAGCTTTTT. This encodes CAISEGGSNQPKLF.

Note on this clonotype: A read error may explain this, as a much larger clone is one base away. CDR3 sequence (DNA): TGTGCCAGACCGCTGGCGGGAGATGAGCAGTTCTTC. Protein sequence: CARPLAGDEQFF. This sequence joins TRBV6-6 and TRBJ2-1; 7 bases map to TRBD2. This CDR3 spans 12 amino acids. V dropped 9 bases and J dropped 8; count of bases not matched to a gene: 7. CDR1 and CDR2 (germline): MNHNY, SVGAGI (reference sequence).